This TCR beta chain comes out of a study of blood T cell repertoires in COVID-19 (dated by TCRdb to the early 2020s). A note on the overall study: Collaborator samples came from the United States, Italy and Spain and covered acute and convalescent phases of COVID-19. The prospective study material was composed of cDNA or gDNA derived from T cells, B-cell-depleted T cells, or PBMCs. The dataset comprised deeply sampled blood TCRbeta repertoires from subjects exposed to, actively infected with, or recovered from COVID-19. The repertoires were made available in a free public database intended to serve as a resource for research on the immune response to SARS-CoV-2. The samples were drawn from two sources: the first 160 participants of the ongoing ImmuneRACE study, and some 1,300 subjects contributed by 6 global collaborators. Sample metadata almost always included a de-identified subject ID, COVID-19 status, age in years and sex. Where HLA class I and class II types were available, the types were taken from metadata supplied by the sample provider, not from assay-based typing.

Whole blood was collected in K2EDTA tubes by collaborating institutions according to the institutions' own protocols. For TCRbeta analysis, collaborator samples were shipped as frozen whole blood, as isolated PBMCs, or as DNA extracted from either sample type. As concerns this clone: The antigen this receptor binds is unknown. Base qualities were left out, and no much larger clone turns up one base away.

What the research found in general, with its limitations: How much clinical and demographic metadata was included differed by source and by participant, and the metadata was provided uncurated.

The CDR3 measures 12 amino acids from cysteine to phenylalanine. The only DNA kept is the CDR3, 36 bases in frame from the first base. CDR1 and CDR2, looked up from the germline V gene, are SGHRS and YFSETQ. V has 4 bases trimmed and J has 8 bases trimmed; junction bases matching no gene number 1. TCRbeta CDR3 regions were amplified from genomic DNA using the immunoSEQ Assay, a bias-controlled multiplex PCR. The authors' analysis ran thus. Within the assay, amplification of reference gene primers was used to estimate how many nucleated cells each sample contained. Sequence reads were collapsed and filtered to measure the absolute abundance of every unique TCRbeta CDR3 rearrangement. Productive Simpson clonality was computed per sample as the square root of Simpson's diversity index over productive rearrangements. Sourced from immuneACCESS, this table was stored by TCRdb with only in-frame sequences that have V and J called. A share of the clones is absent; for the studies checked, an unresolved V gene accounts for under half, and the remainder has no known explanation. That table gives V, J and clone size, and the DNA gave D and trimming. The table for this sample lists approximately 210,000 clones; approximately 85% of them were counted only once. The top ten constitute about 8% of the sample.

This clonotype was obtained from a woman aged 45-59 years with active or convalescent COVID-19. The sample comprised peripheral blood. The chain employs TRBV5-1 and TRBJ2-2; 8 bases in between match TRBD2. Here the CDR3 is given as CASSRLAGELFF. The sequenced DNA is TGCGCCAGCAGCCGACTAGCGGGGGAGCTGTTTTTT. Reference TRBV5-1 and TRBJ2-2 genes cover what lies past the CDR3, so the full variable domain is KAGVTQTPRYLIKTRGQQVTLSCSPISGHRSVSWYQQTPGQGLQFLFEYFSETQRNKGNFPGRFSGRQFSNSRSEMNVSTLELGDSALYLCASSRLAGELFFGEGSRLTVL.